These T cell receptor beta chains were read from a single sample in a study of metastatic and nonmetastatic thyroid tumors. MiXCR reprocessed the PCR reads for TCRdb. The data contain around 26,000 clones, 15% to 20% of them singletons. Sequencing input: blood. All receptors derive from a male donor with papillary thyroid cancer or a benign thyroid nodule (not recorded which). Some clones in this sample may be carry-over from other donors' samples. The CDR3 runs from the conserved cysteine through the conserved F or W. The D gene is left open where the match is weak. Expanded clones are given a class, and other clones once, few, many or no size at all.

J gene	clone size	D gene	V gene	CDR3 DNA	CDR3 protein
TRBJ2-2	many	TRBD1	TRBV11-1	TGTGCCAGCAGCTTAGCATTCCTCGGACAGGGGATGTCCGGGGAGCTGTTTTTT	CASSLAFLGQGMSGELFF
TRBJ2-3	many	.	TRBV20-1	TGCAGTGCTCCCATAGCGGAGGGCACAGATACGCAGTATTTT	CSAPIAEGTDTQYF
TRBJ1-6	.	.	TRBV11-2	TGTGCCAGCAGCTTAGAACGGAATTCACCCCTCCACTTT	CASSLERNSPLHF
TRBJ1-2	.	.	TRBV6-1	TGTGCCAGCAATCCCGGGGGAGCTAACTATGGCTACACCTTC	CASNPGGANYGYTF
TRBJ2-7	medium-sized	.	TRBV6-1	TGTGCCAGAAAACCTGCGGGACGAAGCTACGAGCAGTACTTC	CARKPAGRSYEQYF
TRBJ2-5	many	.	TRBV11-2	TGTGCCAGCAGCGATCGAAATAGGGAAGAGTACTTC	CASSDRNREEYF
TRBJ2-2	few	.	TRBV28	TGTGCCAGCAGTTTACCAGAAAAGAACACCGGGGAGCTGCTTTTT	CASSLPEKNTGELLF
TRBJ2-1	many	.	TRBV14	TGTGCCAGCAGCCAAGTGGAGAGAAATGAGCAGTTCTTC	CASSQVERNEQFF
TRBJ2-7	few	.	TRBV6-1	TGTGCCAGCTCCCAGGGCCGGCTCTACGAGCAGTACTTC	CASSQGRLYEQYF
TRBJ2-7	.	TRBD1	TRBV5-1	TGCGCCAGCATGACAGGGGTGACCTACGAGCAGTACTTC	CASMTGVTYEQYF
TRBJ2-7	.	TRBD2	TRBV10-2	TGCGCCAGCAGTGAGTATCTAGCGGGGGGCTCCCACGAGCAGTACTTC	CASSEYLAGGSHEQYF
TRBJ2-6	many	.	TRBV9	TGTGCCAGCAGTTTGGGGTCTTCTGGGGCCAACGTCCTGACTTTC	CASSLGSSGANVLTF
TRBJ2-7	.	TRBD2	TRBV2	TGTGCCAGCAGTGATGCCGCTAGCGGCAACTACGAGCAGCACTTC	CASSDAASGNYEQHF
TRBJ2-7	medium-sized	.	TRBV27	TGTGCCAGTTCAGGGGATAAAGGGAGCCGTTCCTACGAGCAGTACTTC	CASSGDKGSRSYEQYF
TRBJ1-1	.	.	TRBV6-2/TRBV6-3	TGTGCCAGCAGTTACTCGCCGTACACTGAAGCTTTCTTT	CASSYSPYTEAFF
TRBJ2-1	many	TRBD2	TRBV2	TGTGCCAGCAGTGAATGGGCGACTAGCGGGGTCTCCTACAATGAGCAGTTCTTC	CASSEWATSGVSYNEQFF
TRBJ2-6	.	.	TRBV15	TGTGCCACCAGCAGAGATTGGGACTCTGGGGCCAACTTCCTGACTTTC	CATSRDWDSGANFLTF
TRBJ2-2	many	.	TRBV7-2	TGTGCCAGCAGCTTAGCGGGAGCCACCGGGGAGCTGTTTTTT	CASSLAGATGELFF
TRBJ2-1	.	.	TRBV6-1	TGTGCCAGCAGTTCCCGTTACAATGAGCAGTTCTTC	CASSSRYNEQFF
TRBJ2-2	.	.	TRBV19	TGTGCCAGTAGTATAACTGGGTCAGAGACCTTCGGGGGGGAGCTGTTTTTT	CASSITGSETFGGELFF
TRBJ2-7	many	.	TRBV9	TGTGCCAGCAGCGTATCCGGGAGTTTCTACGAGCAGTACTTC	CASSVSGSFYEQYF
TRBJ2-1	few	.	TRBV2	TGTGCCGGGGAGGTGGGAGTAGACAATGAGCAGTTCTTC	CAGEVGVDNEQFF
TRBJ2-2	few	.	TRBV11-3	TGTGCCAGCACGAGGGACGGGAACACCGGGGAGCTGTTTTTT	CASTRDGNTGELFF
TRBJ1-2	.	TRBD1	TRBV28	TGTGCCAGCAGTCAAGGGGGCTGGGGCTACACCTTC	CASSQGGWGYTF
TRBJ2-1	few	TRBD1	TRBV27	TGTGCCAGCAGTTTATTAGACAGGGGGCGCGACGATGAGCAGTTCTTC	CASSLLDRGRDDEQFF
TRBJ2-5	.	.	TRBV3-1	TGTGCCAGCAGCCAAGAGCCTAGGCGAGAGACCCAGTACTTC	CASSQEPRRETQYF
TRBJ2-7	few	TRBD1	TRBV6-1	TGTGCCAGCAGTGGCGACAGGGGATTCTCCTACGAGCAGTACTTC	CASSGDRGFSYEQYF
TRBJ1-1	few	TRBD1	TRBV12-3/TRBV12-4	TGTGCCAGCAGTTTGGATAGGACAGGGGGCACTGAAGCTTTCTTT	CASSLDRTGGTEAFF
TRBJ2-7	.	TRBD2	TRBV2	TGTGCCAGCAGCGGAACGGCTAGCGGGTCCTACGAGCAGTACTTC	CASSGTASGSYEQYF
TRBJ1-1	medium-sized	TRBD1	TRBV27	TGTGCCAGCAGTTTCCAGGGGGCTCAATTCACTGAAGCTTTCTTT	CASSFQGAQFTEAFF
TRBJ2-1	few	.	TRBV6-2/TRBV6-3	TGTGCCAGCAGTTATTCTAGCGTCTACAATGAGCAGTTCTTC	CASSYSSVYNEQFF
TRBJ2-3	.	TRBD2	TRBV6-1	TGTGCCAGCAGGACTAGCGGGAGAGGGACAGATACGCAGTATTTT	CASRTSGRGTDTQYF
TRBJ1-5	few	.	TRBV6-1	TGTGCCAGCAGCCGGGCCGACAGCTATAGCAATCAGCCCCAGCATTTT	CASSRADSYSNQPQHF
TRBJ2-3	.	TRBD2	TRBV30	TGTGCCTGGAGTATCGGAGCGGGGGGACGCACAGATACGCAGTATTTT	CAWSIGAGGRTDTQYF
TRBJ2-6	medium-sized	.	TRBV28	TGTGCCAGCAGCCCCTCTGGGGCCAACGTCCTGACTTTC	CASSPSGANVLTF
TRBJ1-3	many	.	TRBV14	TGTGCCAGCAGCCAAGGGTCCGGAAACACCATATATTTT	CASSQGSGNTIYF
TRBJ1-3	medium-sized	.	TRBV6-1	TGTGCCAGCAGCTCCGACAGACCCTCTGGAAACACCATATATTTT	CASSSDRPSGNTIYF
TRBJ2-1	.	.	TRBV30	TGTGCCTGGAGTGTACTCGGGAGTTCCTACAATGAGCAGTTCTTC	CAWSVLGSSYNEQFF
TRBJ2-3	.	TRBD2	TRBV27	TGTGCCAGCAGTACAAGGACTAGCGAGAGCACGGATACGCAGTATTTT	CASSTRTSESTDTQYF
TRBJ1-2	many	TRBD1	TRBV18	TGTGCCAGCTCAGGGACAGAACTCTATGGCTACACCTTC	CASSGTELYGYTF
TRBJ2-7	medium-sized	.	TRBV2	TGTGCCAGCAGTGAAAAGAGCTTCTACGAGCAGTACTTC	CASSEKSFYEQYF
TRBJ1-1	.	.	TRBV19	TGTGCCAGTAGTACCTGGAGTGCTGAAGCTTTCTTT	CASSTWSAEAFF
TRBJ2-3	medium-sized	TRBD2	TRBV6-4	TGTGCCAGCAGCATGACTAGCGGGGGCACAGATACGCAGTATTTT	CASSMTSGGTDTQYF
TRBJ2-4	.	.	TRBV24-1	TGTGCCACCAGTGACGAGGAAAGCACCAAAACCATTCAGTACTTC	CATSDEESTKTIQYF
TRBJ2-5	.	TRBD2	TRBV20-1	TGCAGTGCGGGGACTACACAAGAGACCCAGTACTTC	CSAGTTQETQYF
TRBJ2-1	many	TRBD2	TRBV20-1	TGCAGTGCTAGAGCAGTTAGCGGGAGGGGGTCGGAGCAGTTCTTC	CSARAVSGRGSEQFF